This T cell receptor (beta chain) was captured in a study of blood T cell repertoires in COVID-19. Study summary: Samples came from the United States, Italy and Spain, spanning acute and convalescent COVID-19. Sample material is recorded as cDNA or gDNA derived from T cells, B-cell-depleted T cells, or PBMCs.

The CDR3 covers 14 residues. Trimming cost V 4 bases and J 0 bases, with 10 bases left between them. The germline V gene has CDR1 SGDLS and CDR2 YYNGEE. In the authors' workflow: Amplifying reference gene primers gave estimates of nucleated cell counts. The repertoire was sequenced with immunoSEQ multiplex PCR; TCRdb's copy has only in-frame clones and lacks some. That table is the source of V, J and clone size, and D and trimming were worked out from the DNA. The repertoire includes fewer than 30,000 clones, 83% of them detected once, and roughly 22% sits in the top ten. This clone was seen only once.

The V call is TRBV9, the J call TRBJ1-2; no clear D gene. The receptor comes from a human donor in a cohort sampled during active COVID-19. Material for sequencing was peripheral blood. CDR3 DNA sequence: TGTGCCAGCAGCATTGATACAGCTAACTATGGCTACACCTTC. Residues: CASSIDTANYGYTF.